This T cell receptor beta chain was identified in a study of Ad26.COV2.S vaccination and SARS-CoV-2 variants. Study results and caveats: There was a possibility that the TCR breadth and depth analyses underestimated total T cell responses.

Treatment denoted: roughly 19 received Ad26.COV2.S at low or high dose, single or two shots; about 5 received placebo; per-sample allocation not given. Samples came from day 63 after the first vaccine or placebo injection. This CDR3 spans 13 amino acids. Germline CDR1 is KGHSH and CDR2 is LQKENI. V was clipped by 0 bases and J by 5 bases, with 7 bases between them. Only in-frame clones appear in the TCRdb table, and some are missing; sequencing was by immunoSEQ multiplex PCR. Of 450,000 to 550,000 clones in the sample, about 88% were seen once. A note on this clone: What it recognizes is unknown.

Source: peripheral blood, taken in a trial of Ad26.COV2.S vaccine versus placebo. The genes are TRBV18 and TRBJ2-5; D might be TRBD2 (5 bases). The receptor was derived from a person aged 18-60 years who received the Ad26.COV2.S COVID-19 vaccine or a placebo. CDR3 loop: CASSPPGVETQYF. CDR3 coding DNA: TGTGCCAGCTCACCACCGGGAGTGGAGACCCAGTACTTC. The full variable domain, with the rest looked up from reference TRBV18 and TRBJ2-5, is NAGVMQNPRHLVRRRGQEARLRCSPMKGHSHVYWYRQLPEEGLKFMVYLQKENIIDESGMPKERFSAEFPKEGPSILRIQQVVRGDSAAYFCASSPPGVETQYFGPGTRLLVL.